This section outlines one T cell receptor beta chain sequence together with its context. Profiled with immunoSEQ multiplex PCR; TCRdb holds only in-frame clones, not every one. The repertoire holds approximately 170,000 clones, with 75% to 90% as singletons. The data are from a study of blood T cell repertoires in COVID-19. Trimming took off 7 bases at V and 5 bases at J, with 17 bases between the two ends. The CDR3 has 15 amino acids. In germline, CDR1 is MNHEY, CDR2 SMNVEV (reference sequence). The chain is built from TRBV27 and TRBJ2-2, with D possibly matching TRBD2 (6 bases). The sequence was obtained from a woman under 30 who had recovered from COVID-19. Sequencing was performed on PBMCs or T cells enriched from blood (not recorded which). This chain's CDR3 is CASTPGDRRTGELFF. The CDR3 DNA reads TGTGCCAGCACCCCGGGAGATAGAAGGACCGGGGAGCTGTTTTTT.